A selection of T cell receptor beta chains follows, all from one sample in a study of immune evolution from preneoplasia to lung adenocarcinoma. Clones were sequenced by immunoSEQ multiplex PCR, and TCRdb holds only the in-frame ones, with some missing. The data show 6,000 to 8,000 clones, roughly 74% seen once. The sample was FFPE lung adenocarcinoma in situ tissue. Source of these receptors: a donor at least 70 years old with lung adenocarcinoma. The CDR3 runs from the conserved cysteine through the conserved F or W. The order of the fields is clone size, D gene, V gene, J gene, CDR3 DNA, CDR3 protein. A D gene is named only where the DNA matches it firmly. Where a row states a size, it is once, few, many or the class of an expanded clone; other rows omit it.

>NA|TRBD2|TRBV29-1|TRBJ2-2
TGCAGCGTCCCCGTCAGCGGGGCGACCGGGGAGCTGTTTTTT
CSVPVSGATGELFF
>NA|NA|TRBV29-1|TRBJ2-3
TGCAGCGTTGAAGGCGTCACAGATACGCAGTATTTT
CSVEGVTDTQYF
>NA|NA|TRBV27|TRBJ2-4
TGTGCCAGCAGTTCTGGGGTAGCCAAAAACATTCAGTACTTC
CASSSGVAKNIQYF
>NA|TRBD1|TRBV6-1|TRBJ2-4
TGTGCCAGCAGTGAACCTGGGACAGGCAAAAACATTCAGTACTTC
CASSEPGTGKNIQYF
>NA|NA|TRBV2|TRBJ1-5
TGTGCCAGCACCGAAGCCCGAAATCAGCCCCAGCATTTT
CASTEARNQPQHF
>NA|NA|TRBV4-1|TRBJ2-3
TGCGCCAGCAGCCAAGAGGGACCGATTAGCACAGATACGCAGTATTTT
CASSQEGPISTDTQYF
>NA|TRBD1|TRBV7-9|TRBJ2-7
TGTGCCAGCAGCTCCCGGACAGGACAGTACGAGCAGTACTTC
CASSSRTGQYEQYF
>NA|NA|TRBV20-1|TRBJ1-4
TGCAGTGCTAGAAGCAACAGAAAACTGTTTTTT
CSARSNRKLFF
>NA|NA|TRBV19|TRBJ2-7
TGTGCCAGTAGCTCATCCCCCAGGTACGAGCAGTACTTC
CASSSSPRYEQYF
>NA|NA|TRBV7-9|TRBJ2-3
TGTGCCAGCACCCGCCTTTCCGTCAGGGATACGCAGTATTTT
CASTRLSVRDTQYF
>NA|NA|TRBV5-6|TRBJ1-4
TGTGCCAGCAGCCGAAATCCAAATGAAAAACTGTTTTTT
CASSRNPNEKLFF
>once|NA|TRBV2|TRBJ2-6
TGTGCCAGCAGTGAAAGTGGGGCCAACGTCCTGACTTTC
CASSESGANVLTF
>large|NA|TRBV5-6|TRBJ1-1
TGTGCCAGCAGCTTAGAGGCGAGGGACACTGAAGCTTTCTTT
CASSLEARDTEAFF
>NA|NA|TRBV19|TRBJ2-7
TGTGCCAGTAGTATAGATGCAGGTGGGGCCTACGAGCAGTACTTC
CASSIDAGGAYEQYF
>NA|NA|TRBV27|TRBJ1-6
TGTGCCAGCAGCCCGGGAGAGAATTCACCCCTCCACTTT
CASSPGENSPLHF
>NA|NA|TRBV25-1|TRBJ2-2
TGTGCCAGCAGTGTTCCAGCGAACACCGGGGAGCTGTTTTTT
CASSVPANTGELFF
>NA|NA|TRBV5-5|TRBJ1-5
TGTGCCAGCAGACCTTCCGAGGTGCCCCCTCTTGGGAATCAGCCCCAGCATTTT
CASRPSEVPPLGNQPQHF
>NA|NA|TRBV7-9|TRBJ2-2
TGTGCCAGCAGCTTCTCCGGGTGGACCGGGGAGCTGTTTTTT
CASSFSGWTGELFF
>NA|TRBD1|TRBV18|TRBJ1-2
TGTGCCAGCTCACCGAACCCCGGGACAGGGTATGGCTACACCTTC
CASSPNPGTGYGYTF
>NA|TRBD2|TRBV7-9|TRBJ2-1
TGTGCCAGCAGCTCACTAGCGTTTCGTTTAAATGAGCAGTTCTTC
CASSSLAFRLNEQFF
>NA|NA|TRBV13|TRBJ1-5
TGTGCCAGCAGCTTAAGAGGGAATCAGCCCCAGCATTTT
CASSLRGNQPQHF
>NA|NA|TRBV4-2|TRBJ1-2
TGTGCCAGCAGCCAAGAGGAGGCAGCTGGCTACACCTTC
CASSQEEAAGYTF
>NA|TRBD1|TRBV9|TRBJ1-3
TGTGCCAGCAGCGTGACAGGGGGCATGTCTGGAAACACCATATATTTT
CASSVTGGMSGNTIYF
>few|TRBD1|TRBV5-1|TRBJ2-3
TGCGCCAGCAGGTTAACCGGGACAGCTCCCACAGATACGCAGTATTTT
CASRLTGTAPTDTQYF
>medium-sized|NA|TRBV6-5|TRBJ1-4
TGTGCCAGCAGCTTGGGTACCGGGGGTGAAAAACTGTTTTTT
CASSLGTGGEKLFF
>NA|NA|TRBV7-6|TRBJ2-7
TGTGCCAGCACCCGGGGCCCTAGCCAAGGGGGCGAGCAGTACTTC
CASTRGPSQGGEQYF
>NA|NA|TRBV4-1|TRBJ1-6
TGCGCCAGCAGCCTCCGAGCCGGGACGGACCATAATTCACCCCTCCACTTT
CASSLRAGTDHNSPLHF
>once|NA|TRBV4-1|TRBJ1-5
TGCGCCAGCAGACCGGTCCTAAGAAGGGGGATTCATCAGCCCCAGCATTTT
CASRPVLRRGIHQPQHF
>NA|NA|TRBV5-6|TRBJ2-1
TGTGCCAGCAGCTTGGCCTTGGGAAATGAGCAGTTCTTC
CASSLALGNEQFF
>NA|NA|TRBV14|TRBJ2-2
TGTGCCAGCAGCTTGAGGCTCCCTGCGAACACCGGGGAGCTGTTTTTT
CASSLRLPANTGELFF
>NA|NA|TRBV7-9|TRBJ1-1
TGTGCCAGCAGCCACCCGAGTGGAGGGGGCACTGAAGCTTTCTTT
CASSHPSGGGTEAFF
>NA|NA|TRBV5-1|TRBJ1-4
TGCGCCAGCAGCTTCCAACCTAATGAAAAACTGTTTTTT
CASSFQPNEKLFF
>NA|TRBD1|TRBV7-9|TRBJ1-2
TGTGCCAGCAGCTCCTACAGGGGTCGCTTGTCTAACTATGGCTACACCTTC
CASSSYRGRLSNYGYTF
>few|TRBD1|TRBV9|TRBJ1-5
TGTGCCAGCAGCGTCCGGGACAGAAATAGCAATCAGCCCCAGCATTTT
CASSVRDRNSNQPQHF
>NA|NA|TRBV5-6|TRBJ1-6
TGTGCCAGCAGCTTGCCGTCGGGGATTTCACCCCTCCACTTT
CASSLPSGISPLHF
>NA|NA|TRBV5-1|TRBJ1-5
TGCGCCAGCAGCGCTACAGGGAGTCTAGATCAGCCCCAGCATTTT
CASSATGSLDQPQHF
>large|TRBD1|TRBV5-6|TRBJ1-2
TGTGCCAGCAGCGACGGGACAGGGGGCGTGAGGACCTTC
CASSDGTGGVRTF
>NA|TRBD1|TRBV4-2|TRBJ1-1
TGTGCCAGCAGCCAGGTTACAGGGGGAACTGAAGCTTTCTTT
CASSQVTGGTEAFF
>NA|NA|TRBV6-5|TRBJ1-2
TGTGCCAGCAGTTACTCATTCTTAGGGCAGGTGGATGGCTACACCTTC
CASSYSFLGQVDGYTF
>NA|NA|TRBV18|TRBJ2-7
TGTGCCAGCCGGACAGCCAGCTCCTACGAGCAGTACTTC
CASRTASSYEQYF
>NA|TRBD1|TRBV11-3|TRBJ1-1
TGTGCCAGCAGCCGTACAGGGGGCACTGAAGCTTTCTTT
CASSRTGGTEAFF
>NA|NA|TRBV4-2|TRBJ2-5
TGTGCCAGCAGCCAAGGGGGCACCCCCGGGGAGACCCAGTACTTC
CASSQGGTPGETQYF
>NA|TRBD1|TRBV9|TRBJ1-3
TGTGCCAGCAGCGAGGGACAGGGGCTCGGAAACACCATATATTTT
CASSEGQGLGNTIYF
>NA|TRBD1|TRBV10-3|TRBJ2-1
TGTGCCATCAGCTCCCCCGAGGGGGCTAATGAGCAGTTCTTC
CAISSPEGANEQFF
>NA|NA|TRBV7-9|TRBJ2-3
TGTGCCAGCAGCTTAGCCGCGAGGGCAGATACGCAGTATTTT
CASSLAARADTQYF
>NA|NA|TRBV5-1|TRBJ1-1
TGCGCCAGCAGCCCGGTGGGGGACACTGAAGCTTTCTTT
CASSPVGDTEAFF
>NA|TRBD1|TRBV5-1|TRBJ2-3
TGCGCCAGCAGCAGGGGACAGATCACAGATACGCAGTATTTT
CASSRGQITDTQYF
>few|NA|TRBV6-6|TRBJ2-3
TGTGCCAGCAGTTACGTCCTCAGCCCCCTCACAGATACGCAGTATTTT
CASSYVLSPLTDTQYF
>NA|NA|TRBV10-3|TRBJ2-7
TGTGCCATCAGTGAGAGGGGGGGGATCAGCGCCTACGAGCAGTACTTC
CAISERGGISAYEQYF
>NA|NA|TRBV19|TRBJ1-1
TGTGCCAGTAGTGTAGGACTGAACACTGAAGCTTTCTTT
CASSVGLNTEAFF
>NA|NA|TRBV30|TRBJ1-1
TGTGCCTGGGGCAGGACAACCATGAACACTGAAGCTTTCTTT
CAWGRTTMNTEAFF
>NA|NA|TRBV2|TRBJ2-5
TGTGCCAGCAGTGAGACCGTGGAGACCCAGTACTTC
CASSETVETQYF
>NA|NA|TRBV2|TRBJ2-7
TGTGCCAGCAGTGAGTTTCGACACGAGCAGTACTTC
CASSEFRHEQYF
>NA|NA|TRBV29-1|TRBJ1-5
TGCAGCGTCGTGGACGGAGGTTCTCAGCCCCAGCATTTT
CSVVDGGSQPQHF
>NA|NA|TRBV6-1|TRBJ1-5
TGTGCCAGCAGTGACCCCTCGCAGCCCCAGCATTTT
CASSDPSQPQHF
>once|NA|TRBV19|TRBJ1-1
TGTGCCAGTAGTATAGGACCACTTTGGGGGGTAATGAACACTGAAGCTTTCTTT
CASSIGPLWGVMNTEAFF
>NA|TRBD2|TRBV18|TRBJ2-6
TGTGCCAGCACTCGCGGGGGGCTTGGGGCCAACGTCCTGACTTTC
CASTRGGLGANVLTF